This T cell receptor beta chain stems from a study of blood T cells in healthy people across ages. Study-wide results and limits: Long-lived donors exceeded aged donors in naive CD4+ cells and diversity.

No fewer than 5 micrograms of total RNA were isolated from every sample. For this clonotype: Its antigen is not known.

The V gene's germline CDR1 is SQVTM and CDR2 ANQGSEA. Trimming removed 6 bases from V and 8 bases from J; junction bases left unmatched: 8. The CDR3 sequence is 13 residues long. The use of a sample-barcoded 5' primer and a J-beta primer mix characterized a second PCR of roughly 6 to 11 cycles. TCRdb re-called the 5' RACE reads through MiXCR, storing one row per CDR3 protein. The repertoire holds some 760,000 distinct CDR3 sequences, 25% seen once, with more than 8.5% in the top ten. This sample also belongs to another study, concerning T cells of mothers and their children. That study adds: Amplification in the second PCR used the M1S primer, which added sample barcodes and 2-4 random nucleotides. In both related and unrelated pairs, TCR recombination output is shaped similarly by thymic selection.

The clonotype originates from a boy aged 5-17 years in good health. This sequence joins TRBV29-1 and TRBJ2-1; 9 bases match TRBD1. The sample taken for sequencing was blood. The DNA for the CDR3 is TGCAGCGTACGACAGGGGGATATCGATGAGCAGTTCTTC. Encoded protein: CSVRQGDIDEQFF.